These 6 T cell receptor beta chains came from one sample sequenced in a study of blood T cell repertoires in COVID-19. Assay: immunoSEQ multiplex PCR; the TCRdb copy retains only in-frame clones and omits some. Of about 150,000 clones in the sample, 87% were seen once. What was sequenced was PBMCs or T cells enriched from blood (not recorded which). The receptor set was obtained from a woman in her 40s who had been exposed to COVID-19.

This clone was observed once. At one of its ends the junction is not consistent with the germline gene, which may arise from a read error. DNA for the CDR3: TGTGCCAGCAGTGACTCCGGAGGGAGGAATTCACCCCTCCACTTT. Protein sequence: CASSDSGGRNSPLHF. The chain carries TRBV6-5 and TRBJ1-6; no definite D call. CDR1 is MNHEY, CDR2 SVGAGI, per germline. The length of the CDR3 is 15 residues.

J is TRBJ1-1 and V is TRBV7-2; 7 nucleotides line up with TRBD1. The V gene end was trimmed by 3 bases and the J gene end by 0 bases; junction bases not matched to a gene: 4. The CDR3 sequence is 15 residues long. The germline V gene has CDR1 SGHTA and CDR2 FQGNSA. The CDR3 coding sequence is TGTGCCAGCAGCTTCACGACAGGGATGAACACTGAAGCTTTCTTT. Encoded protein: CASSFTTGMNTEAFF.

The J gene is TRBJ2-1, the V gene TRBV12-3 or TRBV12-4, with D possibly being TRBD1 (5 bases). The germline V and J ends were trimmed by 2 bases and 4 bases, with 6 bases remaining between them. This CDR3 has 13 residues. The CDR3 sequence: CASSLRGYNEQFF. The CDR3 nucleotides read TGTGCCAGCAGTTTAAGGGGTTACAATGAGCAGTTCTTC.

The rearrangement uses TRBV27 and TRBJ2-5, with a possible D match to TRBD1 (6 bases). The CDR3 is 15 amino acids. Germline V lookup: CDR1 MNHEY, CDR2 SMNVEV (reference sequence). V lost 5 bases and J lost 1, with 14 bases in between. The CDR3 region is CASSTLGTPQETQYF. The CDR3 DNA reads as TGTGCCAGCAGTACCCTCGGGACACCCCAAGAGACCCAGTACTTC.

The gene calls are TRBV12-5 and TRBJ2-7; 14 bases map to TRBD2. Germline V gives CDR1 LGHNT, CDR2 FRNRAP. CDR3 length: 14 residues. The V and J ends lost 5 bases and 6 bases, in that order; junction bases with no gene match: 3. CDR3 in amino acids: CASGLGLAGGEQYF. Here the CDR3 DNA reads TGTGCTAGTGGTCTTGGACTAGCGGGAGGCGAGCAGTACTTC.

This chain links TRBV19 with TRBJ1-2; D is ambiguous. V was shortened by 5 bases and J by 4 bases, with 23 bases between the two germline ends. The CDR3 runs 17 residues. Germline CDR1 is LNHDA and CDR2 is SQIVND (reference sequence). The DNA for the CDR3 is TGTGCCAGTAGTTCCGAGGGTAGAAAAGTCCTTTTCTATGGCTACACCTTC. Residues: CASSSEGRKVLFYGYTF.